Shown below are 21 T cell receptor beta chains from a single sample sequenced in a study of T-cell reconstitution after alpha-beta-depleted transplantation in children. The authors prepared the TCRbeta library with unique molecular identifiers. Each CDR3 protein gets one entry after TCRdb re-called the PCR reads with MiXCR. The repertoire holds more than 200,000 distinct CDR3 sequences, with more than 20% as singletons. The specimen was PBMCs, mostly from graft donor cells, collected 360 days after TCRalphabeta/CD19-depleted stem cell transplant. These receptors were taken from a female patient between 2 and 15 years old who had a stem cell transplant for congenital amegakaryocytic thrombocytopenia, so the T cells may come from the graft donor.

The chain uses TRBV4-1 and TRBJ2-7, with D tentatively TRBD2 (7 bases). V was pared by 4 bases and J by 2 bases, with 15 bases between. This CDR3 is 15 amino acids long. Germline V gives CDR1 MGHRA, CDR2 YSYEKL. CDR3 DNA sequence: TGCGCCAGCAGCCGGCGGGGGACATCAACCTACGAGCAGTACTTC. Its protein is CASSRRGTSTYEQYF.

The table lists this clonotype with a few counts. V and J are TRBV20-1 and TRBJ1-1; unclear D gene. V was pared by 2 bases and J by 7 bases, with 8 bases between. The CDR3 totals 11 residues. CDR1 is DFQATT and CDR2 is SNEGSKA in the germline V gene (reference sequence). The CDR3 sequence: CSARSPREAFF. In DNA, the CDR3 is TGCAGTGCTAGATCGCCTCGTGAAGCTTTCTTT.

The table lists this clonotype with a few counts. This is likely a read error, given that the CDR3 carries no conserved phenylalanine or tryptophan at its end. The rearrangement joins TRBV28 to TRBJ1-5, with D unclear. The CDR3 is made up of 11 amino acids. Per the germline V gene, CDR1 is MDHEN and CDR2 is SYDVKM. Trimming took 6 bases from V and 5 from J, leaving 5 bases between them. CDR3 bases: TGTGCCAGCAGCGTGGATCAGCCCCAGCATTCT. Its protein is CASSVDQPQHS.

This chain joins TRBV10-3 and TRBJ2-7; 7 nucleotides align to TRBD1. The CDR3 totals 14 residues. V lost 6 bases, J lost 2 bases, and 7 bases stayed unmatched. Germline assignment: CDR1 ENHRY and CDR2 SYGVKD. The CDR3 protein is CAISYRGPTYEQYF. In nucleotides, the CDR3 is TGTGCCATCAGCTACAGGGGTCCAACCTACGAGCAGTACTTC.

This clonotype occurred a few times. For the CDR3, the DNA is TGTGCCAGCAGCCGGTGGGACAGCGGGAACACTGAAGCTTTCTTT. Translating gives CASSRWDSGNTEAFF. This sequence joins TRBV5-5 and TRBJ1-1; 7 bases line up with TRBD1. The germline V gene encodes CDR1 SGHKS and CDR2 YYEKEE (reference sequence). The V and J ends lost 4 bases and 1 base, in that order; junction bases with no gene match: 7. CDR3 length equals 15 residues.

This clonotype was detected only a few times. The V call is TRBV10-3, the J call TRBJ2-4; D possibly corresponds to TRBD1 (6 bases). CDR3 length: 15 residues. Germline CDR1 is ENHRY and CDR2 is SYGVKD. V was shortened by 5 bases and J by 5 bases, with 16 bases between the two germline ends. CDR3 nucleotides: TGTGCCATCAGTCCACAAGGGACAAACCAAAACATTCAGTACTTC. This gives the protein CAISPQGTNQNIQYF.

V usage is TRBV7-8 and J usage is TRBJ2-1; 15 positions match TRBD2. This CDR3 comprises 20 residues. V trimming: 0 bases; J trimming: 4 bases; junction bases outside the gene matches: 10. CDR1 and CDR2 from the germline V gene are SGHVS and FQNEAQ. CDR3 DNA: TGTGCCAGCAGCTTAGCGGAGGGGACTAGCGGGGGGCCTACTTACAATGAGCAGTTCTTC. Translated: CASSLAEGTSGGPTYNEQFF.

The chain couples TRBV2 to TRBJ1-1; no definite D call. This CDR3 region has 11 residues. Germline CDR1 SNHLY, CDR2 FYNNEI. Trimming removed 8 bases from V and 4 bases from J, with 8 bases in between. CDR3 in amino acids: CASVRITEAFF. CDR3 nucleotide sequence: TGTGCCAGCGTCAGAATCACTGAAGCTTTCTTT. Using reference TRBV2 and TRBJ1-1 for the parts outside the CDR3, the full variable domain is EPEVTQTPSHQVTQMGQEVILRCVPISNHLYFYWYRQILGQKVEFLVSFYNNEISEKSEIFDDQFSVERPDGSNFTLKIRSTKLEDSAMYFCASVRITEAFFGQGTRLTVV.

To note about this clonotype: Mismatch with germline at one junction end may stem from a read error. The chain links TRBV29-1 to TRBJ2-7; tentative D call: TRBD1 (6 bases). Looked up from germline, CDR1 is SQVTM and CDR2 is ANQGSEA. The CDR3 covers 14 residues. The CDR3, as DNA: TGCAGCGTTGGCGGCACAGGGTATTCCTCCGAGCAGTACTTC. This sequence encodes CSVGGTGYSSEQYF.

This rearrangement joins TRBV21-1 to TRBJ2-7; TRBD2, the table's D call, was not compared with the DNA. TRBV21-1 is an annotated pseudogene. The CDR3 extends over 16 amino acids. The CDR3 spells CASSTDLAGDTYEQYF. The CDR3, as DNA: TGTGCCAGCAGCACGGACCTAGCGGGAGATACCTACGAGCAGTACTTC.

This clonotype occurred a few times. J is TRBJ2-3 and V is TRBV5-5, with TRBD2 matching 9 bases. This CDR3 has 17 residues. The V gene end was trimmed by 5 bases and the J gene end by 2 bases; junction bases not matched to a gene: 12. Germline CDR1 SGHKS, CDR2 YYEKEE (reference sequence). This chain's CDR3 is CASRTLFLAGNTDTQYF. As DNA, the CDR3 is TGTGCCAGCAGGACGCTCTTTCTAGCGGGAAACACAGATACGCAGTATTTT. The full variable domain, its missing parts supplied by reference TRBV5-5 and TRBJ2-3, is DAGVTQSPTHLIKTRGQQVTLRCSPISGHKSVSWYQQVLGQGPQFIFQYYEKEERGRGNFPDRFSARQFPNYSSELNVNALLLGDSALYLCASRTLFLAGNTDTQYFGPGTRLTVL.

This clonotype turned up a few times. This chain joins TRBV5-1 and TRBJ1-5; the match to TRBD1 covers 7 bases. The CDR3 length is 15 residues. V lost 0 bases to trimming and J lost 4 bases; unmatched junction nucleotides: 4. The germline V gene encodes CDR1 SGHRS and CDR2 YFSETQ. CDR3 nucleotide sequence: TGCGCCAGCAGCTTGGAGGGACAGATGAATCAGCCCCAGCATTTT. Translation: CASSLEGQMNQPQHF. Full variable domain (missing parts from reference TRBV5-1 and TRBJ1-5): KAGVTQTPRYLIKTRGQQVTLSCSPISGHRSVSWYQQTPGQGLQFLFEYFSETQRNKGNFPGRFSGRQFSNSRSEMNVSTLELGDSALYLCASSLEGQMNQPQHFGDGTRLSIL.

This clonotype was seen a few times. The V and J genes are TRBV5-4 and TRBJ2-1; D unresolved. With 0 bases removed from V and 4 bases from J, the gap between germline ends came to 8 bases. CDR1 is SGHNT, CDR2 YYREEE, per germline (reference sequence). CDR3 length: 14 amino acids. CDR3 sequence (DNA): TGTGCCAGCAGCTTGGTACAGTCTTACAATGAGCAGTTCTTC. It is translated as CASSLVQSYNEQFF. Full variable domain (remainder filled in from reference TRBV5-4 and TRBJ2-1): ETGVTQSPTHLIKTRGQQVTLRCSSQSGHNTVSWYQQALGQGPQFIFQYYREEENGRGNFPPRFSGLQFPNYSSELNVNALELDDSALYLCASSLVQSYNEQFFGPGTRLTVL.

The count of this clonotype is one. DNA of the CDR3: TGCGCCAGCATTTCTACGGCGACCTATGGCTACACCTTC. Its translation: CASISTATYGYTF. V usage is TRBV10-2 and J usage is TRBJ1-2; D call uncertain. Germline V lookup: CDR1 WSHSY, CDR2 SAAADI. Trimming shortened V by 7 bases and J by 4 bases, and 13 bases separated the two germline ends. This CDR3 is 13 amino acids long.

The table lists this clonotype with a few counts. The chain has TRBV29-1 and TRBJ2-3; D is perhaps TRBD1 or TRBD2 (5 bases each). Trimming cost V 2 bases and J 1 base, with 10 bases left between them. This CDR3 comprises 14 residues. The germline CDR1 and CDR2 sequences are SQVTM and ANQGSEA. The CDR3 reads CSVESGRGTDTQYF. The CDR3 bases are TGCAGCGTTGAATCAGGGCGGGGCACAGATACGCAGTATTTT.

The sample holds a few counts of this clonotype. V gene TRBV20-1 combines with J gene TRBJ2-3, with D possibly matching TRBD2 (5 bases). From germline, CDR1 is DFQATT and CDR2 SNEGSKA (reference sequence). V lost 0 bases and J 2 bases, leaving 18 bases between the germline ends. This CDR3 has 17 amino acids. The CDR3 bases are TGCAGTGCTAGAGATCCGGTGGTAGCGCTTTACACAGATACGCAGTATTTT. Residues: CSARDPVVALYTDTQYF.

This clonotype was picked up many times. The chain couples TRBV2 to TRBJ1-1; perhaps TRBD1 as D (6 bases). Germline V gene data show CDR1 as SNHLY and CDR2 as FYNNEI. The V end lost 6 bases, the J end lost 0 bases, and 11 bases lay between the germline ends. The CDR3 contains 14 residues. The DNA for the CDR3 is TGTGCCAGCAGGGCTAGGGGGATGAACACTGAAGCTTTCTTT. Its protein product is CASRARGMNTEAFF.

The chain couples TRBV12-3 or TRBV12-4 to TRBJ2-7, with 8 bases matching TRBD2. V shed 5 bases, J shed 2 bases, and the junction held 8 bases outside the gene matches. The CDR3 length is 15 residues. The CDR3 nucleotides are TGTGCCAGCAGTCCCCGGGGGGGCACTCCCTACGAGCAGTACTTC. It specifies CASSPRGGTPYEQYF.

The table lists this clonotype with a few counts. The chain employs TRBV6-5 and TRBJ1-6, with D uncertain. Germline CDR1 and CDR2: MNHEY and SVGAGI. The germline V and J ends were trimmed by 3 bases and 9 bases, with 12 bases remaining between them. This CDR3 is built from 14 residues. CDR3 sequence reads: CASSYDKGSSPLHF. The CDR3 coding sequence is TGTGCCAGCAGTTATGACAAGGGCAGTTCACCCCTCCACTTT.

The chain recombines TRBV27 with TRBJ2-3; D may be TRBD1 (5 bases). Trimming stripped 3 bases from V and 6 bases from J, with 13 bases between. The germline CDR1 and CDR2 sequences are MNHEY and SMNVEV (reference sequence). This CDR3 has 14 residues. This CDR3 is CASSLWEGADTQYF. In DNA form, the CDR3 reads TGTGCCAGCAGTTTGTGGGAAGGGGCGGATACGCAGTATTTT.

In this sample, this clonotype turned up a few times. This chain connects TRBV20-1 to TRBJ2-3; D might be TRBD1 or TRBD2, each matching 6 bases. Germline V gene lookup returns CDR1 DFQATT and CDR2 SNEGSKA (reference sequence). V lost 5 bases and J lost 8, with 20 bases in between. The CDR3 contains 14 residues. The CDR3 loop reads CSAQATGADGTQYF. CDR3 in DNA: TGCAGTGCTCAGGCGACGGGGGCCGACGGTACGCAGTATTTT.